Shown below are 14 T cell receptor beta chains from a single sample sequenced in a study of cytomegalovirus exposure and HLA in healthy donors. Libraries were prepared by immunoSEQ multiplex PCR; TCRdb keeps only in-frame clonotypes and omits some of them. This sample has about 130,000 clones, with 90% to 97% found just once. The sample taken for sequencing was PBMCs. The receptors originated from a young man in good health and CMV-seronegative.

The V call is TRBV5-4, the J call TRBJ1-4; TRBD1 aligns across 7 bases. Germline values: CDR1 SGHNT, CDR2 YYREEE (reference sequence). The CDR3 consists of 16 residues. V was clipped by 3 bases and J by 4 bases; unmatched bases: 9. CDR3 bases: TGTGCCAGCAGCTATTTTCCGGGACAGCTTAATGAAAAACTGTTTTTT. As protein: CASSYFPGQLNEKLFF.

The chain links TRBV19 to TRBJ2-2; D remains unclear. The ends were cut back, 3 bases at V and 2 bases at J, with 7 bases in the middle. Germline V gene sequence: CDR1 LNHDA, CDR2 SQIVND (reference sequence). The CDR3 consists of 14 residues. CDR3 DNA sequence: TGTGCCAGTAGTATCAGTCGTAACACCGGGGAGCTGTTTTTT. It codes for CASSISRNTGELFF.

The chain joins TRBV9 to TRBJ2-7; D is perhaps TRBD2 (6 bases). Trimming took 4 bases from V and 1 from J, leaving 12 bases between them. Germline V CDR1 and CDR2: SGDLS, YYNGEE. The CDR3 consists of 14 residues. The CDR3: CASSTSSASYEQYF. CDR3 in DNA: TGTGCCAGCAGCACCTCTAGCGCATCCTACGAGCAGTACTTC.

The V and J genes are TRBV11-3 and TRBJ1-1, with D possibly matching TRBD1 (6 bases). Germline-derived CDR1 and CDR2 are SGHNT and YENEEA. The CDR3 runs 14 residues. V was cut by 3 bases and J by 5 bases, with 13 bases left in between. CDR3 in DNA: TGTGCCAGCAGCTTGACAGGTCTCGGGACTGAAGCTTTCTTT. Protein sequence: CASSLTGLGTEAFF.

The chain recombines TRBV16 with TRBJ2-1, with 8 nucleotides matching TRBD2. The length of the CDR3 is 16 residues. J gave up 6 bases and V 6 bases, and 13 bases lay outside the gene matches. Per the germline V gene, CDR1 is KGHSY and CDR2 is FQNENV. CDR3 amino acids: CASSPDLSGGGNEQFF. As DNA, the CDR3 is TGTGCCAGCAGTCCGGACCTTTCGGGAGGGGGCAATGAGCAGTTCTTC.

This chain links TRBV6-5 with TRBJ2-3; 8 nucleotides agree with TRBD2. The V gene's germline CDR1 is MNHEY and CDR2 SVGAGI. The J segment lost 5 bases and the V segment lost 2 bases, leaving 9 bases of the junction unmatched. The CDR3 contains 16 residues. CDR3: CASSYGGREGRDTQYF. The CDR3 region has the DNA TGTGCCAGCAGTTACGGGGGACGGGAGGGCCGAGATACGCAGTATTTT.

The CDR3 loop reads CAISERGIYGYTF. CDR3 nucleotides: TGTGCCATCAGTGAGCGGGGAATCTATGGCTACACCTTC. The V and J genes are TRBV10-3 and TRBJ1-2; D not resolved. Germline-derived CDR1 and CDR2 are ENHRY and SYGVKD. Between the trimmed V and J ends, which lost 2 bases and 4 bases, there was a span of 8 bases. The CDR3 contains 13 residues.

The V and J genes are TRBV27 and TRBJ2-7; the match to TRBD2 covers 9 bases. J lost 3 bases, V lost 4 bases, and 7 bases had no gene match. CDR3 length equals 15 residues. The V gene's germline CDR1 is MNHEY and CDR2 SMNVEV (reference sequence). The CDR3 coding sequence is TGTGCCAGCAGTTCCCGGACTAGCGAGGACTACGAGCAGTACTTC. Its protein is CASSSRTSEDYEQYF.

The chain recombines TRBV2 with TRBJ1-2; 9 bases are shared with TRBD1. Germline assignment: CDR1 SNHLY and CDR2 FYNNEI. The V and J ends lost 1 base and 4 bases, in that order; junction bases with no gene match: 4. CDR3 length equals 15 residues. CDR3 residues: CASSEDRGPLYGYTF. As DNA, the CDR3 is TGTGCCAGCAGTGAAGACAGGGGGCCCCTCTATGGCTACACCTTC. Supplemented by reference TRBV2 and TRBJ1-2, the full variable domain reads EPEVTQTPSHQVTQMGQEVILRCVPISNHLYFYWYRQILGQKVEFLVSFYNNEISEKSEIFDDQFSVERPDGSNFTLKIRSTKLEDSAMYFCASSEDRGPLYGYTFGSGTRLTVV.

This sequence joins TRBV2 and TRBJ1-3, with a possible D match to TRBD1 (5 bases). Germline V gene lookup returns CDR1 SNHLY and CDR2 FYNNEI. This CDR3 is 13 amino acids long. Trimming cost V 5 bases and J 8 bases, with 13 bases left between them. CDR3 in amino acids: CASSPRERDTIYF. The CDR3 DNA reads TGTGCCAGCAGTCCCAGGGAGCGGGACACCATATATTTT.

The V gene is TRBV5-4, the J gene TRBJ2-3; D may be TRBD2 (5 bases). Trimming cost V 1 base and J 1 base, with 7 bases left between them. The CDR3 covers 14 residues. The germline gives CDR1 SGHNT, CDR2 YYREEE (reference sequence). In DNA form, the CDR3 reads TGTGCCAGCAGCTTGTGGGGAGGCACAGATACGCAGTATTTT. Residues: CASSLWGGTDTQYF. Combining the CDR3 with reference TRBV5-4 and TRBJ2-3 gives the whole variable domain ETGVTQSPTHLIKTRGQQVTLRCSSQSGHNTVSWYQQALGQGPQFIFQYYREEENGRGNFPPRFSGLQFPNYSSELNVNALELDDSALYLCASSLWGGTDTQYFGPGTRLTVL.

In its sample, this clone was seen once. The chain has TRBV27 and TRBJ2-1; 7 nucleotides match TRBD2. J lost 5 bases, V lost 3 bases, and 7 bases had no gene match. Germline loops: CDR1 MNHEY, CDR2 SMNVEV (reference sequence). The length of the CDR3 is 15 residues. CDR3 protein: CASSLGGGVNNEQFF. The CDR3 bases are TGTGCCAGCAGTTTGGGGGGGGGAGTTAACAATGAGCAGTTCTTC.

DNA for the CDR3: TGTGCCAGCAGCTTGACAAAACTGAACACTGAAGCTTTCTTT. Amino acids: CASSLTKLNTEAFF. The chain recombines TRBV28 with TRBJ1-1; no clear D. Trimming pared 6 bases from V and 0 bases from J, leaving 11 bases between. The CDR3 length is 14 residues. The germline V gene has CDR1 MDHEN and CDR2 SYDVKM.

This clone appeared once. The V gene is TRBV6-4, the J gene TRBJ2-3, with 11 bases fitting TRBD2. From germline, CDR1 is MRHNA and CDR2 SNTAGT. CDR3 length: 14 residues. V gave up 6 bases and J gave up 3 bases; unmatched junction bases: 2. The CDR3, as DNA: TGTGCCAGCAGGCGGACTAGCGGGACAGATACGCAGTATTTT. Encoded protein: CASRRTSGTDTQYF.